This T cell receptor (beta chain) was documented in a study of blood T cell repertoires in COVID-19 (dated by TCRdb to the early 2020s). As for the study more broadly: Samples from collaborators originated in the United States, Italy and Spain and spanned both the acute and convalescent phases of COVID-19. The material from the prospective study consisted of cDNA or gDNA derived from T cells, B-cell-depleted T cells, or PBMCs. Nearly every sample came with metadata listing a de-identified subject ID, COVID-19 status, age in years and sex. HLA class I and class II types, where available, came from metadata supplied by the sample provider rather than from assay-based typing. The dataset comprised deeply sampled blood TCRbeta repertoires from subjects exposed to, actively infected with, or recovered from COVID-19. The samples were drawn from two sources: the first 160 participants of the ongoing ImmuneRACE study, and 950 to 1,500 subjects contributed by 6 global collaborators. The repertoires were made available in a free public database intended to serve as a resource for research on the immune response to SARS-CoV-2.

Taken from cysteine to phenylalanine, the CDR3 has 13 residues. The entry retains the CDR3 DNA only, 39 bases that are in frame from base 1. V is cut back by 4 bases and J by 6 bases, with 3 bases in the junction unmatched. Sequences MNHNY (CDR1) and SVGAGI (CDR2) are obtained from the germline V gene (reference sequence). What the study reported, not specific to this receptor: Clinical and demographic metadata were provided uncurated, with the amount varying by source and participant.

The immunoSEQ Assay, a bias-controlled multiplex PCR, was used to amplify TCRbeta CDR3 regions from genomic DNA. Turning to the authors' computational methods: The number of nucleated cells in each sample was estimated from the amplification of reference gene primers within the assay. To quantify the absolute abundance of each unique TCRbeta CDR3 rearrangement, sequence reads were collapsed and filtered. For each sample, productive Simpson clonality was calculated as the square root of Simpson's diversity index across productive rearrangements. The table was pulled from immuneACCESS by TCRdb, which kept in-frame rearrangements only. Such tables lose some clones; where checked, under half of the loss comes from unresolved V genes, and the rest has no known cause. The D gene and trimming were derived from the DNA, and the V and J assignments and clone size from that table. Counted in this sample were under 350,000 clones; 80% to 90% of them appeared once. The top ten hold more than 9.5% of the sample.

On this clone itself: Its antigen is not yet known. No much larger clone is present one base from it, and per-base qualities are unavailable.

Whole blood was collected in K2EDTA tubes by collaborating institutions according to the institutions' own protocols. For TCRbeta analysis, collaborators shipped samples as frozen whole blood, isolated PBMCs, or DNA extracted from either of those sample types. This TCR came from a woman between 70 and 85 years old with acute or convalescent COVID-19. The sample taken for sequencing was peripheral blood. In this chain, TRBV6-6 is recombined with TRBJ2-1, with 7 bases aligning to TRBD1. The nucleotide sequence is given as TGTGCCAGCAGTTCACAGGGGTTCAATGAGCAGTTCTTC. Protein translation: CASSSQGFNEQFF.